This entry concerns a single TCR beta chain. This entry comes from a study of blood T cell repertoires in COVID-19. Study summary: The origin of the acute and convalescent COVID-19 samples was the United States, Italy and Spain. In each case, the material was cDNA or gDNA derived from T cells, B-cell-depleted T cells, or PBMCs.

Repertoires were generated with immunoSEQ multiplex PCR, while TCRdb's copy carries only in-frame clones and drops some. Among 95,000 to 150,000 clones listed, 80% to 90% were seen once. Germline V gene lookup returns CDR1 SNHLY and CDR2 FYNNEI. This CDR3 has 15 amino acids. Deletions cut 2 bases from V and 2 bases from J, with 10 bases between. The chain joins TRBV2 to TRBJ1-3; D might be TRBD1 (5 bases). Material: peripheral blood. This TCR was sampled from a woman between 65 and 79 years old with acute or convalescent COVID-19. The DNA of the CDR3 is TGTGCCAGCAGTGAACAAAGACAGACTGGAAACACCATATATTTT. This translates into CASSEQRQTGNTIYF.